This T cell receptor beta chain was sequenced for a study of post-analysis software for immune sequencing data. Turning to the study itself: Some patients lacked subtype; others had relapsing-remitting, secondary progressive or progressive-relapsing disease. Overall study results and limits: With TRBV5-6, TRBV5-1 and TRBV20-1 included, about five TRBV segments were more frequent in patients than in controls. Normalized Chao1 diversity was significantly reduced in patients versus controls.

The CDR3 loop spans 14 amino acids. Germline loops: CDR1 SGHRS, CDR2 YFSETQ. V trimming: 3 bases; J trimming: 5 bases; junction bases outside the gene matches: 7. The TCR beta cDNA libraries carried unique molecular identifiers. When 1 to 10 million T cells were used, they gave some 520,000 cDNA molecules. TCRdb processed the PCR reads anew with MiXCR; each CDR3 protein has one entry. The table includes fewer than 600,000 distinct CDR3 sequences, under 55% detected once. With respect to this clonotype: Its antigen is not identified.

The genes are TRBV5-1 and TRBJ2-5; TRBD2 agrees at 7 bases. This receptor was identified in a girl aged 5 to 17 with multiple sclerosis. Sequencing was done on a sample of blood. The CDR3 coding sequence is TGCGCCAGCAGCTGGGAGGGCCTTGGGGAGACCCAGTACTTC. Translation gives CASSWEGLGETQYF.